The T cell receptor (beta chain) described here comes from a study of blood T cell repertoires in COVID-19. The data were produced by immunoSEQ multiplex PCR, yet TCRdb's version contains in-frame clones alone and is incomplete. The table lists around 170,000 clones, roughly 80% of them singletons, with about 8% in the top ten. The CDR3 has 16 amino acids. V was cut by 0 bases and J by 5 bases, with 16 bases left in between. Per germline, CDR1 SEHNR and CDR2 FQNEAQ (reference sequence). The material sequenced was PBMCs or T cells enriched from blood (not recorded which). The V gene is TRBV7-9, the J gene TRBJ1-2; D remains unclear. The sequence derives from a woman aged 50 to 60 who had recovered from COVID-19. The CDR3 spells CASSLAVQSGRYGYTF. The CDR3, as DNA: TGTGCCAGCAGCTTAGCGGTACAAAGTGGGAGGTATGGCTACACCTTC.